The entry below gives a single TCR beta chain sequence along with its context. Per germline, CDR1 SGHNT and CDR2 YENEEA. The V gene end was trimmed by 1 base and the J gene end by 2 bases; junction bases not matched to a gene: 1. The CDR3 contains 14 residues. These data come from a study of blood T cell repertoires in COVID-19. On the study more broadly: Acute and convalescent COVID-19 specimens originated in the United States, Italy and Spain.

Clones were read by immunoSEQ multiplex PCR, and TCRdb kept only the in-frame ones, dropping some. Counted here are 200,000 to 250,000 clones, just over 85% occurring once; the ten biggest clones make up 3% to 4%. This receptor was taken from a middle-aged woman with acute COVID-19. Material: PBMCs or T cells enriched from blood (not recorded which). The rearrangement joins TRBV11-3 to TRBJ2-7, with TRBD2 matching over 8 bases. CDR3 residues: CASSLGTSTYEQYF. In DNA form, the CDR3 reads TGTGCCAGCAGCTTAGGGACTAGCACCTACGAGCAGTACTTC.